The sequence of this TCR beta chain was determined in a study of CD8 T cells in Susac syndrome. TEMRA cells were FACS-enriched, while CD8+ and CD4+ T cells were negatively isolated. The CDR3 has 16 amino acids. General observations from the study: The authors acknowledged that their TCR sequencing and HLA analysis involved a relatively small number of individuals.

Concerning this clonotype: What it recognizes is unknown.

The RNA, 0.5 to 1 ug, was put through reverse transcription using random hexamers. Coverage of TCR beta CDR3 amplification by immunoSEQ multiplex PCR extended to 54 Vbeta and 13 Jbeta. A single record per CDR3 protein comes from TCRdb applying MiXCR to the immunoSEQ multiplex PCR reads. The sample includes around 300,000 distinct CDR3 sequences, just over 90% of them seen just once. Material for sequencing was CD4+ T cells from PBMCs. The receptor was isolated from a human donor with multiple sclerosis. The chain recombines TRBV21-1 with TRBJ2-1; the table assigns TRBD1, which was not confirmed against the DNA. TRBV21-1 is a pseudogene. CDR3 nucleotides: TGTGCCAGCAGCACTTTGAACCGGGACCCACTTTCAGAGCAGTTCTTC. This translates into CASSTLNRDPLSEQFF.